A single sample is the source of the 23 T cell receptor beta chains below, sequenced in a study of blood T cell repertoires in COVID-19 (dated by TCRdb to the early 2020s). The library was produced with the immunoSEQ multiplex PCR assay. TCRdb holds this immuneACCESS table with in-frame rearrangements only. Some clones are missing; in checked studies, unresolved V genes explain under half, and the rest has no known cause. The sample contains under 90,000 clones, nearly 80% of them found a single time. Approximately 12% of the sample is taken by the ten largest. The sample was peripheral blood. The source of these receptors is a human donor in a cohort sampled during active COVID-19.

In its sample, this clone was seen once. The chain combines TRBV6-2 or TRBV6-3 with TRBJ1-3; D gene uncertain. CDR3 length: 13 residues. The V gene lost 4 bases and the J gene lost 4 bases, with 8 bases spanning the gap. Germline V gives CDR1 MNHEY, CDR2 SVGEGT. The CDR3, as DNA: TGTGCCAGCAGTTTCGGGATGGGAAACACCATATATTTT. Residues: CASSFGMGNTIYF.

The chain employs TRBV7-3 and TRBJ2-5, with D possibly TRBD2 on 6 matching bases. The CDR3 length is 15 residues. Trimming took off 4 bases at V and 5 bases at J, with 17 bases between the two ends. Germline values: CDR1 SGHTA, CDR2 FQGTGA. CDR3 in amino acids: CASSSRGIVTETQYF. The CDR3 region has the DNA TGTGCCAGCAGCTCTCGGGGGATCGTTACGGAGACCCAGTACTTC.

The J gene is TRBJ1-1, the V gene TRBV18; 8 bases align to TRBD1. CDR3 length: 15 residues. Trimming at V came to 2 bases and at J to 6 bases, leaving 8 bases not matched to a gene. Germline V lookup: CDR1 KGHSH, CDR2 LQKENI. The CDR3 here is CASSPAAQGAAEAFF. The CDR3 DNA is TGTGCCAGCTCACCAGCCGCGCAGGGGGCGGCTGAAGCTTTCTTT.

The V gene is TRBV6-2 or TRBV6-3, the J gene TRBJ2-4; 11 bases are a match to TRBD1. This CDR3 comprises 17 residues. Per the germline V gene, CDR1 is MNHEY and CDR2 is SVGEGT. V shed 4 bases, J shed 1 base, and the junction held 6 bases outside the gene matches. The CDR3 sequence: CASSSGQGAMAKNIQYF. In nucleotides, the CDR3 is TGTGCCAGCAGTTCAGGACAGGGGGCGATGGCCAAAAACATTCAGTACTTC.

The chain recombines TRBV5-3 with TRBJ2-7; 8 nucleotides align to TRBD1. TRBV5-3 is noted as an ORF with a role that remains uncertain. This CDR3 is built from 17 residues. V gave up 4 bases and J gave up 1 base; unmatched junction bases: 13. The CDR3 DNA is TGTGCCAGAAGCCACCCGGGGAGAGGACAGGGTTCCTACGAGCAGTACGTC. Residues: CARSHPGRGQGSYEQYV.

J is TRBJ1-1 and V is TRBV5-8, with D possibly being TRBD1 (6 bases). With 3 bases removed from V and 2 bases from J, the gap between germline ends came to 11 bases. The CDR3 is made up of 14 amino acids. Germline lookup yields CDR1 SGHTS and CDR2 YDEGEE. DNA for the CDR3: TGTGCCAGCAGCTCCTGGACAGCCAACACTGAAGCTTTCTTT. Its translation is CASSSWTANTEAFF.

The CDR3: CAWRGQGAGSPLHF. CDR3 sequence (DNA): TGTGCCTGGAGGGGACAGGGGGCTGGTTCACCCCTCCACTTT. The chain joins TRBV30 to TRBJ1-6; 12 bases agree with TRBD1. CDR3 length: 14 residues. Germline V gives CDR1 GTSNPN, CDR2 SVGIG (reference sequence). Unmatched junction bases numbered 3, after V lost 3 bases and J lost 9 bases.

This rearrangement joins TRBV5-4 to TRBJ1-2; D not certain. The CDR3 is 13 residues long. V was clipped by 4 bases and J by 7 bases, with 14 bases between them. Germline CDR1 is SGHNT and CDR2 is YYREEE (reference sequence). Written as DNA, the CDR3 is TGTGCCAGCAGCACTCTCCCGGAGCGTGGCTACACCTTC. This translates into CASSTLPERGYTF.

The genes are TRBV24-1 and TRBJ2-7; D uncertain. V lost 0 bases and J 3 bases, leaving 11 bases between the germline ends. Germline lookup yields CDR1 KGHDR and CDR2 SFDVKD. The CDR3 spans 15 residues. DNA of the CDR3: TGTGCCACCAGTGATTTGGGCCCCCCTAGCTACGAGCAGTACGTC. Its protein product is CATSDLGPPSYEQYV.

The rearrangement links TRBV7-2 to TRBJ2-1, with D possibly being TRBD2 (6 bases). V dropped 5 bases and J dropped 2 bases, with 10 bases sitting between them. From germline, CDR1 is SGHTA and CDR2 FQGNSA. The CDR3 runs 14 residues. Here the CDR3 reads CASSIRTTYNEQFF. The CDR3 DNA sequence: TGTGCCAGCAGCATCCGGACTACCTACAATGAGCAGTTCTTC.

This clone was seen more than once but under ten times. The rearrangement uses TRBV2 and TRBJ1-4, with TRBD1 identical over 8 bases. CDR1 and CDR2 from the germline V gene are SNHLY and FYNNEI. Germline trimming cut 5 bases from V and 8 bases from J; bases unmatched to any gene: 7. There are 14 residues in the CDR3. CDR3 nucleotides: TGTGCCAGCAGTTCCGACAGGGGTCGGGAAAAACTGTTTTTT. Its protein is CASSSDRGREKLFF.

This rearrangement joins TRBV24-1 to TRBJ2-1; 10 bases fit TRBD2. The CDR3 sequence is 15 residues long. Losses at the gene ends were 3 bases for V and 8 bases for J; bases not matched to a gene: 6. The germline gives CDR1 KGHDR, CDR2 SFDVKD. This CDR3 is CATSDPVAGGDEQFF. The CDR3 region has the DNA TGTGCCACCAGTGATCCTGTAGCGGGAGGCGATGAGCAGTTCTTC.

The CDR3 DNA follows: TGCAGTGCTAGTCCCGGACTAGGGCCCAGCAATGAGCAGTTCTTC. This translates into CSASPGLGPSNEQFF. This rearrangement joins TRBV20-1 to TRBJ2-1; 7 positions match TRBD2. The trim removed 3 bases at V and 6 bases at J, leaving 11 bases unmatched. The CDR3 has 15 amino acids. Germline lookup yields CDR1 DFQATT and CDR2 SNEGSKA (reference sequence).

The chain couples TRBV19 to TRBJ1-6; 8 nucleotides match TRBD1. The CDR3 totals 14 residues. Germline CDR1 reads LNHDA; CDR2 reads SQIVND (reference sequence). Losses at the gene ends were 7 bases for V and 7 bases for J; bases not matched to a gene: 6. The DNA for the CDR3 is TGTGCCAGTAAGATGACAGGGGACAATTCACCCCTCCACTTT. Translation gives CASKMTGDNSPLHF.

This clone was seen just once. This chain connects TRBV5-1 to TRBJ2-3; 15 bases fit TRBD2. Germline CDR1 SGHRS, CDR2 YFSETQ. Trimming cost V 4 bases and J 1 base; bases outside gene matches: 4. There are 17 residues in the CDR3. The CDR3 DNA reads TGCGCCAGCAGCGGGGGGACTAGCGGGAGGCGCACAGATACGCAGTATTTT. This gives the protein CASSGGTSGRRTDTQYF.

The V gene is TRBV6-6, the J gene TRBJ2-7; 10 bases agree with TRBD2. V lost 8 bases and J lost 1; bases outside the gene matches: 8. The CDR3 is 15 amino acids. CDR1 is MNHNY and CDR2 is SVGAGI in the germline V gene (reference sequence). CDR3 sequence: CASHFSGGSSYEQYF. CDR3 nucleotides: TGTGCCAGCCACTTTAGCGGGGGGTCTTCCTACGAGCAGTACTTC.

Many counts were recorded for this clone. This chain joins TRBV24-1 and TRBJ2-1; D is perhaps TRBD1 (5 bases). V was cut by 10 bases and J by 0 bases, with 21 bases left in between. The CDR3 runs 17 residues. CDR1 KGHDR and CDR2 SFDVKD come from the germline V gene. Written as DNA, the CDR3 is TGTGCCACGAGTTCTGGCAGGACACAAATCTCCTACAATGAGCAGTTCTTC. Encoded protein: CATSSGRTQISYNEQFF.

The CDR3 protein is CAGGVGNYGYTF. The DNA for the CDR3 is TGTGCCGGGGGGGTCGGGAACTATGGCTACACCTTC. The chain recombines TRBV12-3 or TRBV12-4 with TRBJ1-2; D possibly corresponds to TRBD1 (5 bases). Trimming shortened V by 11 bases and J by 2 bases, and 12 bases separated the two germline ends. The CDR3 sequence is 12 residues long.

The genes are TRBV18 and TRBJ2-7, with 15 positions matching TRBD2. This CDR3 has 15 amino acids. Losses at the gene ends were 5 bases for V and 5 bases for J; bases not matched to a gene: 4. Germline assignment: CDR1 KGHSH and CDR2 LQKENI. The CDR3 coding sequence is TGTGCCAGCTCAAGGGGACTAGCGGGAGGTGACGAGCAGTACGTC. This codes for CASSRGLAGGDEQYV.

The CDR3 region has the DNA TGTGCCAGCAGCCCTGGGACTAGCGCGTTCAATGAGCAGTTCTTC. Residues: CASSPGTSAFNEQFF. This rearrangement joins TRBV7-2 to TRBJ2-1; the match to TRBD2 covers 10 bases. V shed 5 bases, J shed 6 bases, and the junction held 7 bases outside the gene matches. The V gene's germline CDR1 is SGHTA and CDR2 FQGNSA. The CDR3 is 15 residues long.

CDR3 residues: CASSAQRNYGYTF. In nucleotides, the CDR3 is TGTGCCAGCAGCGCCCAGCGGAACTATGGCTACACCTTC. This chain uses TRBV9 with TRBJ1-2, with D uncertain. The ends were cut back, 3 bases at V and 2 bases at J, with 8 bases in the middle. Looked up from germline, CDR1 is SGDLS and CDR2 is YYNGEE. CDR3 length: 13 amino acids. The full variable domain, rest sourced from reference TRBV9 and TRBJ1-2, is DSGVTQTPKHLITATGQRVTLRCSPRSGDLSVYWYQQSLDQGLQFLIQYYNGEERAKGNILERFSAQQFPDLHSELNLSSLELGDSALYFCASSAQRNYGYTFGSGTRLTVV.

This chain joins TRBV28 and TRBJ1-5; TRBD1 is a possible D gene (6 bases). V lost 4 bases and J 2 bases, leaving 12 bases between the germline ends. Germline values: CDR1 MDHEN, CDR2 SYDVKM. There are 15 residues in the CDR3. The CDR3 reads CASSSGGTGNQPQHF. As DNA, the CDR3 is TGTGCCAGCAGTTCTGGGGGCACCGGCAATCAGCCCCAGCATTTT.

J is TRBJ2-2 and V is TRBV2; 11 bases are shared with TRBD2. V dropped 6 bases and J dropped 3; count of bases not matched to a gene: 3. Per germline, CDR1 SNHLY and CDR2 FYNNEI. This CDR3 is 15 amino acids long. CDR3 residues: CASRRGLADTGELFF. CDR3 in DNA: TGTGCCAGCAGGAGGGGACTAGCGGACACCGGGGAGCTGTTTTTT.